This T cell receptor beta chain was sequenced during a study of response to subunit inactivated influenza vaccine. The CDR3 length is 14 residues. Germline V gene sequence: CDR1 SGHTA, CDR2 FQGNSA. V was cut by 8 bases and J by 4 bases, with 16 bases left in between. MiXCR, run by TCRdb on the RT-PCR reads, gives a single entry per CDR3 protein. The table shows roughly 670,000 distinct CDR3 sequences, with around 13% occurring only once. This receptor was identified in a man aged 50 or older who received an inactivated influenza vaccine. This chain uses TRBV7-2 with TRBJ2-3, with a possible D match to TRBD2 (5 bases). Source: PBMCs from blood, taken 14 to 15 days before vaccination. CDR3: CASRRQRSADTQYF. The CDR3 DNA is TGTGCCAGCCGTCGCCAGCGGTCCGCAGATACGCAGTATTTT.